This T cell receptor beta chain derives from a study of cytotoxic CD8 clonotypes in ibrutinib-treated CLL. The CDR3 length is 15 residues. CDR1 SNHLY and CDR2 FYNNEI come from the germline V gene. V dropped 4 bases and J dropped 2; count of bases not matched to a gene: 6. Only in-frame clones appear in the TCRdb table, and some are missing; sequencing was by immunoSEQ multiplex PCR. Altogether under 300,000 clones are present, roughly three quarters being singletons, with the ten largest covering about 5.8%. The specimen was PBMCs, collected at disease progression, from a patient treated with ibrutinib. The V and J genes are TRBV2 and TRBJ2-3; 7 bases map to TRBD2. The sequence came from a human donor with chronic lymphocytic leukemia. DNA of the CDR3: TGTGCCAGCAGTGTGGCTAGCGGTAACACAGATACGCAGTATTTT. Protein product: CASSVASGNTDTQYF.